A single T cell receptor (beta chain) is shown here with its context. Antigen specificity is unknown. Trimming removed 3 bases from V and 3 bases from J; junction bases left unmatched: 3. This CDR3 contains 16 residues. Per germline, CDR1 KGHSH and CDR2 LQKENI. The sample is drawn from a study of CD4 T cells in relation to SARS-CoV-2 and coronaviruses. General study points: Crossreactivity was assessed only for spike protein, not other viral proteins.

CD4+ T cells from unexposed donors were obtained before the COVID-19 pandemic (2011-2018). The assay was immunoSEQ multiplex PCR, and TCRdb's table has in-frame clones only and misses some. The sample carries 60,000 to 80,000 clones, over 70% recorded once. The sample was memory CD4+ T cells from PBMCs. The chain combines TRBV18 with TRBJ2-2, with 11 bases matching TRBD1. This clonotype was obtained from a human donor in good health. CDR3 sequence reads: CASSPPGQGDTGELFF. CDR3 DNA: TGTGCCAGCTCACCCCCGGGACAGGGGGACACCGGGGAGCTGTTTTTT.